Listed here are 10 T cell receptor beta chains from one sample, sequenced in a study of cytomegalovirus exposure and HLA in healthy donors. Primers included in the PCR were 60 Vbeta and 13 Jbeta primers. Produced via immunoSEQ multiplex PCR; TCRdb's table is partial and in-frame only. The sample has around 67,000 clones, 70% to 75% seen once; the top ten hold approximately 22%. The sequenced sample consisted of PBMCs. The receptors derive from a young woman in good health and CMV-seropositive.

The rearrangement joins TRBV10-3 to TRBJ2-6, with D unresolved. Per germline, CDR1 ENHRY and CDR2 SYGVKD. The CDR3 spans 15 residues. Trimming removed 3 bases at V and 4 bases at J, with 10 bases between. In nucleotides, the CDR3 is TGTGCCATCAGTGACCCACTGCGGGGGGCCAACGTCCTGACTTTC. Translated, it gives CAISDPLRGANVLTF.

The chain carries TRBV25-1 and TRBJ2-5; 10 bases align to TRBD2. CDR3 length: 16 residues. J was trimmed by 5 bases and V by 3 bases; bases with no gene match: 9. CDR1 and CDR2 from the germline V gene are MGHDK and SYGVNS. The CDR3: CASSDTASGSYETQYF. The CDR3 nucleotides are TGTGCCAGCAGTGACACGGCTAGCGGGAGTTATGAGACCCAGTACTTC.

A single count supports this clone. The chain carries TRBV28 and TRBJ2-7, with 7 bases lining up with TRBD1. The germline V gene has CDR1 MDHEN and CDR2 SYDVKM. V was pared by 4 bases and J by 2 bases, with 5 bases of the junction left unmatched. CDR3 size: 14 residues. Here the CDR3 DNA reads TGTGCCAGCAGTTACGAGGGGGCCCCCTACGAGCAGTACTTC. It translates to CASSYEGAPYEQYF.

The chain couples TRBV29-1 to TRBJ2-7, with D perhaps matching TRBD2 (6 bases). CDR3 length: 13 residues. Germline assignment: CDR1 SQVTM and CDR2 ANQGSEA. The V end lost 6 bases, the J end lost 6 bases, and 18 bases lay between the germline ends. The CDR3 sequence is CSVSGRFAGEQYF. The CDR3 DNA follows: TGCAGCGTATCAGGGAGGTTTGCTGGCGAGCAGTACTTC.

The chain carries TRBV4-3 and TRBJ2-2; 10 bases are shared with TRBD1. The ends lost 4 bases at V and 7 bases at J; junction bases unmatched: 9. Germline values: CDR1 LGHNA, CDR2 YSLEER. The CDR3 consists of 16 residues. Written as DNA, the CDR3 is TGCGCCAGCAGCCCCGACAGGGGGCGCGTTGTCGGGGAGCTGTTTTTT. Amino acid sequence: CASSPDRGRVVGELFF.

This chain uses TRBV4-1 with TRBJ2-1; D is perhaps TRBD2 (6 bases). The CDR3 covers 17 residues. The germline CDR1 and CDR2 sequences are MGHRA and YSYEKL. V shed 1 base and J shed 5 bases, with 18 bases lying between them. This chain's CDR3 is CASSQVPSLASHNEQFF. In DNA form, the CDR3 reads TGCGCCAGCAGCCAAGTACCGTCCCTAGCGTCCCACAATGAGCAGTTCTTC.

The genes are TRBV7-8 and TRBJ1-1, with D unclear. Trimming pared 1 base from V and 4 bases from J, leaving 4 bases between. The germline V gene has CDR1 SGHVS and CDR2 FQNEAQ. The CDR3 has 12 amino acids. As DNA, the CDR3 is TGTGCCAGCAGCTTAGTGAGCACTGAAGCTTTCTTT. It translates to CASSLVSTEAFF.

V gene TRBV2 combines with J gene TRBJ2-7; TRBD1 might be the D (5 bases). Deletions cut 4 bases from V and 4 bases from J, with 11 bases between. Germline V gene sequence: CDR1 SNHLY, CDR2 FYNNEI. The CDR3 loop spans 13 amino acids. CDR3 protein: CASSGTTRYEQYF. DNA for the CDR3: TGTGCCAGCAGTGGGACAACCAGATACGAGCAGTACTTC.

V is TRBV2 and J is TRBJ2-5; the D gene is possibly TRBD2 (5 bases). The V and J ends lost 6 bases and 5 bases respectively, with 31 bases between them. The CDR3 consists of 19 residues. Germline assignment: CDR1 SNHLY and CDR2 FYNNEI. CDR3 sequence: CASSSPATDAWLAGETQYF. The DNA for the CDR3 is TGTGCCAGCAGCTCCCCCGCGACGGACGCGTGGCTAGCTGGCGAGACCCAGTACTTC.

This clone has just a few counts. This chain joins TRBV18 and TRBJ2-3, with 12 nucleotides matching TRBD2. Germline V gene sequence: CDR1 KGHSH, CDR2 LQKENI. With 6 bases clipped from V and 9 bases from J, the junction kept 10 bases outside the gene matches. The CDR3 runs 15 residues. The CDR3 DNA reads TGTGCCAGCTCCTCTAGCGGGAGGGTACGTGACACGCAGTATTTT. Its translation is CASSSSGRVRDTQYF.